Each of the 17 T cell receptor beta chains below was sequenced from the same sample in a study of CD8+ T cells in alopecia areata. RNA, once extracted, was reverse transcribed into cDNA for use as the sequencing template. Method: immunoSEQ multiplex PCR; TCRdb's copy keeps in-frame clones and lacks some. The sample yields 100,000 to 150,000 clones, over 50% seen once. The sequencing used CD4+ T cells sorted from blood, collected at week 0. The receptors derive from a human donor with alopecia areata.

This clone turned up a few times. The chain is built from TRBV6-6 and TRBJ1-1; D is possibly TRBD1 (6 bases). The V end was cut by 7 bases, the J end by 6 bases, with 18 bases between. CDR1 and CDR2 (germline): MNHNY, SVGAGI (reference sequence). The CDR3 length is 14 residues. CDR3 sequence (DNA): TGTGCCAGCATCGCCGGGCAGGGGATCCCTGAAGCTTTCTTT. As protein: CASIAGQGIPEAFF.

CDR3 nucleotides: TGTGCCAGCAGTTACTTGGCGAAACAAGAGACCCAGTACTTC. It encodes CASSYLAKQETQYF. J is TRBJ2-5 and V is TRBV6-6, with D unclear. The CDR3 runs 14 residues. Germline loops: CDR1 MNHNY, CDR2 SVGAGI (reference sequence). V was cut by 1 base and J by 2 bases, with 8 bases left in between.

The genes are TRBV5-1 and TRBJ1-2, with 7 bases lining up with TRBD1. Per the germline V gene, CDR1 is SGHRS and CDR2 is YFSETQ. V gave up 1 base and J gave up 4 bases; unmatched junction bases: 13. This CDR3 has 17 residues. The CDR3, as DNA: TGCGCCAGCAGCTTGTCCCGCAGGGGGGCATTTGGCTATGGCTACACCTTC. This translates into CASSLSRRGAFGYGYTF.

V and J are TRBV7-2 and TRBJ2-7, with 9 bases identical to TRBD2. The CDR3 sequence is 18 residues long. The trim removed 0 bases at V and 2 bases at J, leaving 11 bases unmatched. Germline V lookup: CDR1 SGHTA, CDR2 FQGNSA. The CDR3 is CASSLALRIASGTYEQYF. The CDR3 DNA follows: TGTGCCAGCAGCTTAGCCCTCCGAATTGCTAGCGGGACCTACGAGCAGTACTTC.

The chain couples TRBV19 to TRBJ2-2; D is unresolved. The CDR3 runs 13 residues. The germline V and J ends were trimmed by 5 bases and 7 bases, with 11 bases remaining between them. Germline lookup yields CDR1 LNHDA and CDR2 SQIVND (reference sequence). This CDR3 reads CASSPQALGELFF. The CDR3, as DNA: TGTGCCAGTAGTCCTCAGGCTCTCGGGGAGCTGTTTTTT.

In DNA form, the CDR3 reads TGCGCCAGCAGCGAGACGGGACAGTGGGCTCAAGAGACCCAGTACTTC. This translates into CASSETGQWAQETQYF. The V call is TRBV5-1, the J call TRBJ2-5, with 7 bases matching TRBD1. The CDR3 has 16 residues. J lost 2 bases, V lost 4 bases, and 11 bases had no gene match. The V gene's germline CDR1 is SGHRS and CDR2 YFSETQ. Full variable domain (outside the CDR3, taken from reference TRBV5-1 and TRBJ2-5): KAGVTQTPRYLIKTRGQQVTLSCSPISGHRSVSWYQQTPGQGLQFLFEYFSETQRNKGNFPGRFSGRQFSNSRSEMNVSTLELGDSALYLCASSETGQWAQETQYFGPGTRLLVL.

As to this clone: Other DNA sequences in the same sample also yield this CDR3. V and J are TRBV29-1 and TRBJ1-1; D uncertain. Germline loops: CDR1 SQVTM, CDR2 ANQGSEA. Between the trimmed V and J ends, which lost 4 bases and 4 bases, there was a span of 10 bases. This CDR3 has 12 amino acids. CDR3: CSVVTGGTEAFF. The CDR3 DNA is TGCAGCGTTGTCACGGGCGGCACTGAAGCTTTCTTT.

This chain uses TRBV27 with TRBJ2-3, with 7 bases fitting TRBD1. CDR1 and CDR2 from the germline V gene are MNHEY and SMNVEV (reference sequence). Trimming at V came to 5 bases and at J to 2 bases, leaving 7 bases not matched to a gene. The CDR3 extends over 15 amino acids. The CDR3 DNA reads as TGTGCCAGCAGTCCGACAGGGTTCCCCACAGATACGCAGTATTTT. Translating gives CASSPTGFPTDTQYF.

CDR3 amino acids: CASSPTGAGRTDTQYF. The CDR3 DNA is TGTGCCAGCAGCCCGACGGGGGCAGGGCGGACAGATACGCAGTATTTT. The V gene is TRBV5-6, the J gene TRBJ2-3; either TRBD1 or TRBD2 may supply D (6 bases each). This CDR3 is 16 amino acids long. The V gene lost 4 bases and the J gene lost 3 bases, with 18 bases spanning the gap. Germline CDR1 and CDR2: SGHDT and YYEEEE. The full variable domain, in which reference TRBV5-6 and TRBJ2-3 provide the parts outside the CDR3, is DAGVTQSPTHLIKTRGQQVTLRCSPKSGHDTVSWYQQALGQGPQFIFQYYEEEERQRGNFPDRFSGHQFPNYSSELNVNALLLGDSALYLCASSPTGAGRTDTQYFGPGTRLTVL.

This clone has a single count. V gene TRBV7-2 combines with J gene TRBJ2-3; 7 bases are shared with TRBD2. The CDR3 covers 16 residues. Germline V gene sequence: CDR1 SGHTA, CDR2 FQGNSA. V was clipped by 3 bases and J by 0 bases; unmatched bases: 6. The CDR3 DNA sequence: TGTGCCAGCAGCTTTTATCCGCGGGGGAGCACAGATACGCAGTATTTT. Amino acid sequence: CASSFYPRGSTDTQYF.

The chain carries TRBV6-5 and TRBJ2-6; D is uncertain. Deletions cut 0 bases from V and 0 bases from J, with 0 bases between. Germline V CDR1 and CDR2: MNHEY, SVGAGI. This CDR3 contains 14 residues. The CDR3 sequence: CASSYSSGANVLTF. The CDR3, as DNA: TGTGCCAGCAGTTACTCCTCTGGGGCCAACGTCCTGACTTTC.

This clone was counted a few times. This chain connects TRBV5-1 to TRBJ2-2; D not resolved. This CDR3 spans 14 amino acids. The V and J ends lost 2 bases and 0 bases respectively, with 5 bases between them. Germline V gene sequence: CDR1 SGHRS, CDR2 YFSETQ. CDR3 in amino acids: CASSFDPNTGELFF. CDR3 coding DNA: TGCGCCAGCAGCTTTGACCCGAACACCGGGGAGCTGTTTTTT.

This clone was observed a handful of times. The chain joins TRBV19 to TRBJ2-7; 7 nucleotides agree with TRBD1. Germline trimming cut 3 bases from V and 2 bases from J; bases unmatched to any gene: 4. The V gene's germline CDR1 is LNHDA and CDR2 SQIVND (reference sequence). This CDR3 spans 14 amino acids. CDR3 protein: CASSIDRATYEQYF. As DNA, the CDR3 is TGTGCCAGTAGTATTGACAGGGCTACCTACGAGCAGTACTTC.

The chain is built from TRBV28 and TRBJ1-5; 12 positions match TRBD1. There are 15 residues in the CDR3. The V gene end was trimmed by 3 bases and the J gene end by 7 bases; junction bases not matched to a gene: 4. Germline V gene sequence: CDR1 MDHEN, CDR2 SYDVKM. The DNA for the CDR3 is TGTGCCAGCAGTTTGGGACAGGGGGCCGGACAGCCCCAGCATTTT. Encoded protein: CASSLGQGAGQPQHF.

V and J are TRBV7-9 and TRBJ2-4, with D perhaps TRBD2 (7 bases). V was shortened by 5 bases and J by 2 bases, with 25 bases between the two germline ends. CDR1 is SEHNR and CDR2 is FQNEAQ in the germline V gene (reference sequence). The length of the CDR3 is 19 residues. The CDR3 protein is CASSHLVGGLLASKNIQYF. CDR3 nucleotides: TGTGCCAGCAGCCACCTAGTAGGGGGACTACTAGCCTCCAAAAACATTCAGTACTTC.

This clone showed up just a few times. V is TRBV27 and J is TRBJ2-3; perhaps TRBD2 as D (5 bases). The CDR3 loop spans 17 amino acids. Germline lookup yields CDR1 MNHEY and CDR2 SMNVEV (reference sequence). The V end lost 4 bases, the J end lost 0 bases, and 17 bases lay between the germline ends. The CDR3 DNA reads as TGTGCCAGCAGTTCGACTATATATCGCCTAAGCACAGATACGCAGTATTTT. Protein product: CASSSTIYRLSTDTQYF.

There are a few counts of this clone. The V and J genes are TRBV7-2 and TRBJ2-7; D gene unclear. The CDR3 has 13 amino acids. V lost 5 bases and J lost 2, with 10 bases in between. The germline CDR1 and CDR2 sequences are SGHTA and FQGNSA. CDR3 in amino acids: CASSPRRPYEQYF. CDR3 nucleotides: TGTGCCAGCAGCCCCAGGCGACCCTACGAGCAGTACTTC.